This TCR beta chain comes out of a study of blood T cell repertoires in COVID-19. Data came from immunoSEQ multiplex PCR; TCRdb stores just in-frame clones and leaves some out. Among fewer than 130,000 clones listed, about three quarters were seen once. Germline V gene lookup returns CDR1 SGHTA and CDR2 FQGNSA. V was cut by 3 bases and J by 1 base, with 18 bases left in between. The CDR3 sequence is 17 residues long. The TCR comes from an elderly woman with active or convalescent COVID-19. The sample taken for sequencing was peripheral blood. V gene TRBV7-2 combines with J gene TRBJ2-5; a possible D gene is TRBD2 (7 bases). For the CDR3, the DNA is TGTGCCAGCAGCTTGGTACCAACAGGGACTACCCAAGAGACCCAGTACTTC. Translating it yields CASSLVPTGTTQETQYF.